This T cell receptor beta chain was captured by sequencing in a study of fetal regulatory T cell absence and autoimmunity. The overall study: The IPEX patients lacked clinical diabetes but had exocrine pancreas autoimmunity. Study observations and caveats: Oligoclonal TCR enrichment in pancreas over cord blood reached over 85-fold for some clones. TRB gene family usage was broadly similar in cord blood and pancreas.

This clone has only one observation. Its specificity is unknown. Germline-derived CDR1 and CDR2 are ENHRY and SYGVKD. This CDR3 is built from 12 residues. The assay was run at survey level. TCRdb's table, derived via immunoSEQ multiplex PCR, lists solely in-frame clones and lacks some. The table lists more than 85,000 clones, 72% of them singletons, with 1.5% to 2% in the top ten. V is TRBV10-3 and J is TRBJ2-2; D gene ambiguous. The sample consisted of pancreas tissue. The TCR was taken from a male donor with IPEX syndrome. The CDR3 DNA sequence: TGTGCGGTCAATTGGAGAGACGGGGAGCTGTTTTTT. Protein product: CAVNWRDGELFF.